This record looks at one T cell receptor (beta chain) sequence and its context. This entry is derived from a study of technical replicates of blood from several donors. TCRdb keeps only in-frame clones here, not all; method: immunoSEQ multiplex PCR. The data show over 55,000 clones, over 85% seen once. The germline V and J ends were trimmed by 4 bases and 1 base, with 13 bases remaining between them. This CDR3 region has 15 residues. From germline, CDR1 is LNHDA and CDR2 SQIVND (reference sequence). The sequence derives from a human donor in good health. Some clones in this sample may be carry-over from other donors' samples. The V and J genes are TRBV19 and TRBJ1-1; D is possibly TRBD1 (5 bases). Sequencing used PBMCs. The CDR3 nucleotides read TGTGCCAGTAGTAACGGGGGAGTTTCGAACACTGAAGCTTTCTTT. Its protein product is CASSNGGVSNTEAFF.